This TCR beta chain was found in a study of blood T cell repertoires in COVID-19. Study-wide background: Collection of acute and convalescent COVID-19 samples took place in the United States, Italy and Spain. T cells, B-cell-depleted T cells, or PBMCs supplied cDNA or gDNA.

Method: immunoSEQ multiplex PCR; TCRdb's copy keeps in-frame clones and lacks some. The table lists approximately 90,000 clones, 81% of them singletons, with about 4.3% in the top ten. Germline assignment: CDR1 SGHRS and CDR2 YFSETQ. Trimming left V 3 bases short and J 5 bases short, with 20 bases between. The CDR3 contains 17 residues. This clonotype was obtained from a man aged 55 to 69 with acute or convalescent COVID-19. The chain is built from TRBV5-1 and TRBJ1-4; TRBD1 is a possible D gene (6 bases). The sample consisted of peripheral blood. CDR3 nucleotides: TGCGCCAGCAGCTACGGTTACTCGACAGGATCAAATGAAAAACTGTTTTTT. Its protein product is CASSYGYSTGSNEKLFF.